The clone carrying this T cell receptor (beta chain) is a singleton in its sample. The sample belongs to a study of T cell responses to AZD1222 COVID-19 vaccine. Repertoires were generated with immunoSEQ multiplex PCR, while TCRdb's copy carries only in-frame clones and drops some. Among over 150,000 clones listed, approximately 93% were seen once. This CDR3 contains 16 residues. The chain is built from TRBV21-1 and TRBJ1-3. TRBV21-1 is designated a pseudogene. This clonotype was sampled from an adult who received the AZD1222 COVID-19 vaccine. The sequencing used peripheral blood, collected 28 days after the second AZD1222 dose. CDR3: CASSLPRAPGGNTIYF. In DNA, the CDR3 is TGTGCCAGCAGCCTACCCCGGGCCCCGGGAGGAAACACCATATATTTT.